The 24 T cell receptor beta chains given below trace back to one sample, sequenced in a study of T cell therapy after organ transplantation. Here immunoSEQ multiplex PCR was the method, and the copy in TCRdb shows in-frame clones only, minus some. The table records 45,000 to 60,000 clones, about 94% of them present only once. The antigens of these receptors remain unknown. Sequenced here: CD8+ T cells from blood, sampled before autologous CMV-specific T cell therapy. The receptors derive from a human patient who had received a solid organ transplant and had CMV disease.

The gene calls are TRBV13 and TRBJ1-5; no clear D gene. The germline V and J ends were trimmed by 3 bases and 7 bases, with 7 bases remaining between them. Germline V gives CDR1 PRHDT, CDR2 FYEKMQ (reference sequence). The CDR3 runs to 12 residues. The CDR3 loop is CASSLGDQPQHF. In DNA form, the CDR3 reads TGTGCCAGCAGCTTGGGAGACCAGCCCCAGCATTTT.

The chain joins TRBV29-1 to TRBJ2-7, with D tentatively TRBD1 (5 bases). In germline, CDR1 is SQVTM, CDR2 ANQGSEA. V shed 2 bases and J shed 2 bases, with 19 bases lying between them. The CDR3 is 16 amino acids. The CDR3 region has the DNA TGCAGCGTTGAATGGGGTAATGGCCCAGGGCCCTACGAGCAGTACTTC. Translated: CSVEWGNGPGPYEQYF.

J is TRBJ1-6 and V is TRBV6-4; weak D call: TRBD1 (5 bases). Trimming removed 2 bases from V and 6 bases from J, with 5 bases in between. CDR1 MRHNA and CDR2 SNTAGT come from the germline V gene. This CDR3 spans 13 amino acids. The chain's CDR3 is CASSDRGNSPLHF. CDR3 DNA: TGTGCCAGCAGTGACAGGGGTAATTCACCCCTCCACTTT.

The rearrangement joins TRBV4-1 to TRBJ2-5, with D possibly matching TRBD2 (6 bases). The J call may be mistaken, given a closer DNA end match to TRBJ2-7. The CDR3 runs to 15 residues. Germline CDR1 and CDR2: MGHRA and YSYEKL. DNA for the CDR3: TGCGCCAGCAGCCAAGTCGCGGGGTATCGCTACGAGCAGTACTTC. Its protein is CASSQVAGYRYEQYF.

The chain recombines TRBV27 with TRBJ2-3; TRBD2 matches at 8 bases. Germline CDR1 MNHEY, CDR2 SMNVEV (reference sequence). The trim removed 4 bases at V and 3 bases at J, leaving 3 bases unmatched. The CDR3 covers 14 residues. The CDR3 protein is CASSSTSATDTQYF. DNA of the CDR3: TGTGCCAGCAGTTCGACTAGCGCTACAGATACGCAGTATTTT.

The chain couples TRBV15 to TRBJ1-1; D uncertain. The CDR3 loop spans 14 amino acids. The germline V gene encodes CDR1 LNHNV and CDR2 YYDKDF (reference sequence). V dropped 3 bases and J dropped 4 bases, with 12 bases sitting between them. CDR3 nucleotide sequence: TGTGCCACCAGCAGTGTGGGTCGGCTCACTGAAGCTTTCTTT. Translating it yields CATSSVGRLTEAFF.

The table lists this clone with a count of one. The chain links TRBV5-1 to TRBJ1-2; TRBD1 is a possible D gene (5 bases). Trimming shortened V by 2 bases and J by 3 bases, and 11 bases separated the two germline ends. The CDR3 sequence is 14 residues long. Germline CDR1 SGHRS, CDR2 YFSETQ. The CDR3, as DNA: TGCGCCAGCAGCTTTGGGGGGGAACACTATGGCTACACCTTC. Protein sequence: CASSFGGEHYGYTF.

CDR3 loop: CASTRLRAGTAQETQYF. The CDR3 coding sequence is TGTGCCAGCACACGCCTAAGAGCCGGGACGGCGCAAGAGACCCAGTACTTC. The gene calls are TRBV7-6 and TRBJ2-5; D could derive from TRBD1 or TRBD2 (5 bases each). There are 17 residues in the CDR3. Trimming removed 7 bases from V and 2 bases from J, with 23 bases in between. From germline, CDR1 is SGHVS and CDR2 FNYEAQ.

The V and J genes are TRBV9 and TRBJ2-7; 11 bases are shared with TRBD2. V gave up 3 bases and J gave up 4 bases; unmatched junction bases: 6. The CDR3 runs 15 residues. Germline V gives CDR1 SGDLS, CDR2 YYNGEE. The CDR3 DNA sequence: TGTGCCAGCAGCGCCGGGACTAGCGGCCTTTACGAGCAGTACTTC. It encodes CASSAGTSGLYEQYF. The full variable domain, in which reference TRBV9 and TRBJ2-7 provide the parts outside the CDR3, is DSGVTQTPKHLITATGQRVTLRCSPRSGDLSVYWYQQSLDQGLQFLIQYYNGEERAKGNILERFSAQQFPDLHSELNLSSLELGDSALYFCASSAGTSGLYEQYFGPGTRLTVT.

V usage is TRBV6-6 and J usage is TRBJ2-2; D might be TRBD1 (5 bases). From germline, CDR1 is MNHNY and CDR2 SVGAGI (reference sequence). Trimming removed 2 bases at V and 15 bases at J, with 25 bases between. This CDR3 contains 16 residues. In DNA form, the CDR3 reads TGTGCCAGCAGTTACACGAAAAAGGGGAACACCGGGTGGGTGTTTTTT. It yields the protein CASSYTKKGNTGWVFF.

This clone was observed a single time. V is TRBV9 and J is TRBJ1-3; weak D call: TRBD1 (5 bases). The V and J ends lost 0 bases and 8 bases respectively, with 9 bases between them. Germline-derived CDR1 and CDR2 are SGDLS and YYNGEE. The CDR3 runs to 13 residues. The CDR3, as DNA: TGTGCCAGCAGCGTAGAAGGGGTAGACACCATATATTTT. Amino acid sequence: CASSVEGVDTIYF. Supplemented by reference TRBV9 and TRBJ1-3, the full variable domain reads DSGVTQTPKHLITATGQRVTLRCSPRSGDLSVYWYQQSLDQGLQFLIQYYNGEERAKGNILERFSAQQFPDLHSELNLSSLELGDSALYFCASSVEGVDTIYFGEGSWLTVV.

The V and J genes are TRBV27 and TRBJ2-1; the D gene is possibly TRBD2 (5 bases). CDR3 length equals 12 residues. Trimming took 7 bases from V and 10 from J, leaving 14 bases between them. Germline CDR1 and CDR2: MNHEY and SMNVEV (reference sequence). The CDR3 loop is CASKTSGREQFF. Written as DNA, the CDR3 is TGTGCCAGCAAAACTAGTGGGCGAGAGCAGTTCTTC.

About this clone itself: This specimen includes other DNA sequences encoding the same CDR3. V and J are TRBV30 and TRBJ1-1; D is unclear. This CDR3 is built from 12 residues. Looked up from germline, CDR1 is GTSNPN and CDR2 is SVGIG (reference sequence). The ends were cut back, 5 bases at V and 0 bases at J, with 7 bases in the middle. DNA of the CDR3: TGTGCCTGGGGTCAAATGAACACTGAAGCTTTCTTT. It yields the protein CAWGQMNTEAFF. The full variable domain, with the rest looked up from reference TRBV30 and TRBJ1-1, is SQTIHQWPATLVQPVGSPLSLECTVEGTSNPNLYWYRQAAGRGLQLLFYSVGIGQISSEVPQNLSASRPQDRQFILSSKKLLLSDSGFYLCAWGQMNTEAFFGQGTRLTVV.

This chain uses TRBV7-9 with TRBJ2-2, with 9 bases fitting TRBD1. Germline CDR1 is SEHNR and CDR2 is FQNEAQ (reference sequence). This CDR3 is 18 amino acids long. The V and J ends lost 4 bases and 4 bases, in that order; junction bases with no gene match: 13. DNA for the CDR3: TGTGCCAGCAGCTCACGACTTATGGGACAGGGAGGCACCGGGGAGCTGTTTTTT. Translation gives CASSSRLMGQGGTGELFF.

V usage is TRBV5-1 and J usage is TRBJ2-3; 8 bases line up with TRBD2. CDR3 size: 16 residues. The germline V gene has CDR1 SGHRS and CDR2 YFSETQ. After removal of 4 bases from V and 0 bases from J, the junction contained 7 bases not matched to a gene. CDR3 sequence: CASSPYSGTSTDTQYF. The CDR3 nucleotides are TGCGCCAGCAGCCCGTATAGCGGGACTAGCACAGATACGCAGTATTTT.

CDR3 nucleotides: TGTGCCAGCAGTTACAACGGGAACCCTAGGGACGAGCAGTACTTC. It codes for CASSYNGNPRDEQYF. V and J are TRBV6-9 and TRBJ2-7; tentatively, D is TRBD2 (5 bases). Looked up from germline, CDR1 is MNHGY and CDR2 is SVAAGI. The CDR3 sequence is 15 residues long. Trimming stripped 3 bases from V and 5 bases from J, with 17 bases between.

V gene TRBV6-5 combines with J gene TRBJ1-1; D is unclear. Trimming took off 2 bases at V and 8 bases at J, with 6 bases between the two ends. CDR3 length: 11 amino acids. Germline CDR1 MNHEY, CDR2 SVGAGI. The CDR3 DNA reads as TGTGCCAGCAGTTACGGGCCAGAAGCTTTCTTT. Protein product: CASSYGPEAFF.

In DNA form, the CDR3 reads TGTGCCAGCAATGAGCCAGGTCAGCCCCAGCATTTT. This gives the protein CASNEPGQPQHF. The chain carries TRBV6-5 and TRBJ1-5; D is ambiguous. The CDR3 length is 12 residues. Germline lookup yields CDR1 MNHEY and CDR2 SVGAGI. Trimming cost V 7 bases and J 6 bases, with 10 bases left between them.

Points on this clone: One junction end disagrees with the germline gene, perhaps due to a read error. This rearrangement joins TRBV19 to TRBJ1-1, with D uncertain. Germline V CDR1 and CDR2: LNHDA, SQIVND (reference sequence). This CDR3 is 15 amino acids long. CDR3 DNA: TGTGCCAGTAGTGTAGAGCACGCCCAGAACACTGAAGCTTTCTTT. It specifies CASSVEHAQNTEAFF.

V is TRBV7-6 and J is TRBJ2-3; 10 nucleotides agree with TRBD2. Germline assignment: CDR1 SGHVS and CDR2 FNYEAQ. The CDR3 loop spans 16 amino acids. J lost 2 bases, V lost 4 bases, and 6 bases had no gene match. DNA of the CDR3: TGTGCCAGCAGCTCTCTAGCGGGAGTCCCCACAGATACGCAGTATTTT. Its translation: CASSSLAGVPTDTQYF.

As DNA, the CDR3 is TGCGCCAGCAGCCAACCGAAAGTTAGCGGAGGGGGGCTGAATGAGCAGTTCTTC. It encodes CASSQPKVSGGGLNEQFF. The chain carries TRBV4-1 and TRBJ2-1; D tentatively reads TRBD1 or TRBD2 (6 bases each). Germline CDR1 reads MGHRA; CDR2 reads YSYEKL. This CDR3 region has 18 residues. The V end was cut by 2 bases, the J end by 7 bases, with 24 bases between.

The chain recombines TRBV5-6 with TRBJ1-5; 8 nucleotides align to TRBD1. The CDR3 has 15 residues. CDR1 SGHDT and CDR2 YYEEEE come from the germline V gene. Trimming removed 4 bases from V and 4 bases from J; junction bases left unmatched: 7. The CDR3 bases are TGTGCCAGCAGCATAGGACAGGGATCAAATCAGCCCCAGCATTTT. It codes for CASSIGQGSNQPQHF.

V and J are TRBV11-2 and TRBJ2-7; D uncertain. The CDR3 loop spans 11 amino acids. In germline, CDR1 is SGHAT, CDR2 FQNNGV. The V and J ends lost 0 bases and 13 bases respectively, with 10 bases between them. The CDR3 DNA sequence: TGTGCCAGCAGCTTAGATGATGGGTTTTACTTC. Protein sequence: CASSLDDGFYF.

The rearrangement joins TRBV23-1 to TRBJ1-5; D may be TRBD1 (5 bases). TRBV23-1 is an ORF, and what it does is uncertain. The CDR3 extends over 14 amino acids. The V end lost 2 bases, the J end lost 4 bases, and 9 bases lay between the germline ends. CDR3 region: CASSQPGPNQPQHF. CDR3 coding DNA: TGCGCCAGCAGTCAACCGGGGCCAAATCAGCCCCAGCATTTT.